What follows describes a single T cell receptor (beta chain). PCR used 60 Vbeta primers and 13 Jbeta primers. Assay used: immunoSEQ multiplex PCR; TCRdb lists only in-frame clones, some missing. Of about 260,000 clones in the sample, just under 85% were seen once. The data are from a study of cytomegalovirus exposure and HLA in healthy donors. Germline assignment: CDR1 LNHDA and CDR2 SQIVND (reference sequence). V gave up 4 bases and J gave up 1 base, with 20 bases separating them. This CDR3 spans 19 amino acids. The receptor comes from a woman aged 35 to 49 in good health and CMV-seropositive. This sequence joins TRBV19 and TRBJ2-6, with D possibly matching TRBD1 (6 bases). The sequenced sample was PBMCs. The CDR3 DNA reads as TGTGCCAGTAGTACAGAGGACAGTGTCCCAATTTCTGGGGCCAACGTCCTGACTTTC. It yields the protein CASSTEDSVPISGANVLTF.